A single sample is the source of the 13 T cell receptor beta chains below, sequenced in a study of cytomegalovirus exposure and HLA in healthy donors. Amplification used 60 Vbeta primers and 13 Jbeta primers. Sequencing was performed with immunoSEQ multiplex PCR; in TCRdb, only in-frame clones are kept and a portion is missing. Here the sample table reports approximately 150,000 clones. The sample comprised PBMCs. These receptors were obtained from a woman aged 45-65 years in good health and CMV-seronegative.

The V call is TRBV5-5, the J call TRBJ1-6, with a possible D match to TRBD1 (5 bases). CDR3 size: 15 residues. V lost 3 bases, J lost 2 bases, and 9 bases lay in between. Germline CDR1 is SGHKS and CDR2 is YYEKEE (reference sequence). The CDR3 bases are TGTGCCAGCAGCTCAGGGTTCCCCTATAATTCACCCCTCCACTTT. Protein product: CASSSGFPYNSPLHF. The full variable domain, rest sourced from reference TRBV5-5 and TRBJ1-6, is DAGVTQSPTHLIKTRGQQVTLRCSPISGHKSVSWYQQVLGQGPQFIFQYYEKEERGRGNFPDRFSARQFPNYSSELNVNALLLGDSALYLCASSSGFPYNSPLHFGNGTRLTVT.

As to this clone: Given the absence of the conserved phenylalanine or tryptophan at the CDR3 end, a read error is likely. CDR3 in amino acids: CARGSDRAYEQYL. The CDR3 DNA sequence: TGTGCCCGAGGATCCGACAGAGCCTACGAGCAGTACCTC. The chain joins TRBV6-5 to TRBJ2-7; tentative D call: TRBD1 (5 bases). Trimming left V 11 bases short and J 2 bases short, with 16 bases between. The germline V gene encodes CDR1 MNHEY and CDR2 SVGAGI. This CDR3 is 13 amino acids long.

V and J are TRBV4-2 and TRBJ2-5; weak D call: TRBD2 (5 bases). Germline CDR1 and CDR2: LGHNA and YNFKEQ. Trimming stripped 1 base from V and 5 bases from J, with 5 bases between. This CDR3 has 12 residues. The CDR3 region has the DNA TGTGCCAGCAGCCAAGGCGGGGAGACCCAGTACTTC. Protein sequence: CASSQGGETQYF.

V gene TRBV19 combines with J gene TRBJ2-1; D may be TRBD1 (6 bases). Trimming shortened V by 8 bases and J by 7 bases, and 24 bases separated the two germline ends. Germline-derived CDR1 and CDR2 are LNHDA and SQIVND (reference sequence). The CDR3 totals 16 residues. CDR3 nucleotide sequence: TGTGCCAGTCGGGGAGCCGGGACAAAGAAAGGGAATGAGCAGTTCTTC. The encoded protein is CASRGAGTKKGNEQFF.

The rearrangement links TRBV7-9 to TRBJ1-2; D is unresolved. V lost 1 base and J 8 bases, leaving 8 bases between the germline ends. The CDR3 is 12 residues long. CDR1 and CDR2 from the germline V gene are SEHNR and FQNEAQ (reference sequence). The CDR3 here is CASSLGQRGYTF. CDR3 bases: TGTGCCAGCAGCTTAGGGCAACGCGGCTACACCTTC.

Details on this clone: Other DNA sequences within the sample encode an identical CDR3. The V and J genes are TRBV6-5 and TRBJ1-1; D gene uncertain. Trimming cost V 0 bases and J 1 base, with 9 bases left between them. The CDR3 loop spans 15 amino acids. The germline V gene has CDR1 MNHEY and CDR2 SVGAGI. The CDR3 DNA sequence: TGTGCCAGCAGTTACTCGAGACGGGGGAACACTGAAGCTTTCTTT. It is translated as CASSYSRRGNTEAFF.

This rearrangement joins TRBV5-1 to TRBJ2-1, with D unresolved. CDR3 size: 13 residues. Germline assignment: CDR1 SGHRS and CDR2 YFSETQ. V shed 0 bases and J shed 5 bases, with 6 bases lying between them. CDR3 residues: CASSLGSHNEQFF. The CDR3 bases are TGCGCCAGCAGCTTGGGCAGTCACAATGAGCAGTTCTTC.

This rearrangement joins TRBV14 to TRBJ2-1, with 16 bases aligning to TRBD2. Germline V gives CDR1 SGHDN, CDR2 FVKESK. This CDR3 comprises 22 residues. V lost 1 base, J lost 0 bases, and 12 bases stayed unmatched. The CDR3 sequence is CASSQVFYPGLAGGSSYNEQFF. As DNA, the CDR3 is TGTGCCAGCAGCCAAGTTTTCTACCCGGGACTAGCGGGAGGGAGCTCCTACAATGAGCAGTTCTTC. Complete variable domain (other parts from reference TRBV14 and TRBJ2-1): EAGVTQFPSHSVIEKGQTVTLRCDPISGHDNLYWYRRVMGKEIKFLLHFVKESKQDESGMPNNRFLAERTGGTYSTLKVQPAELEDSGVYFCASSQVFYPGLAGGSSYNEQFFGPGTRLTVL.

The J gene is TRBJ2-7, the V gene TRBV5-8; TRBD1 might be the D (6 bases). Germline V gene data show CDR1 as SGHTS and CDR2 as YDEGEE. CDR3 length: 14 amino acids. Deletions cut 3 bases from V and 1 base from J, with 11 bases between. The CDR3 DNA follows: TGTGCCAGCAGCTACAGGGACCTTTCCTACGAGCAGTACTTC. Its translation is CASSYRDLSYEQYF.

As for this clone: Other DNA sequences in the sample encode the same CDR3. The chain uses TRBV4-3 and TRBJ2-7; no definite D call. This CDR3 contains 13 residues. The germline V and J ends were trimmed by 0 bases and 3 bases, with 6 bases remaining between them. Germline V gene sequence: CDR1 LGHNA, CDR2 YSLEER. The CDR3, as DNA: TGCGCCAGCAGCCAAGATTTGCGCTACGAGCAGTACTTC. Translation gives CASSQDLRYEQYF.

The chain couples TRBV10-3 to TRBJ2-7; 7 bases align to TRBD1. Germline V lookup: CDR1 ENHRY, CDR2 SYGVKD. This CDR3 is built from 14 residues. V shed 4 bases, J shed 0 bases, and the junction held 3 bases outside the gene matches. The CDR3 DNA is TGTGCCATCAGTGGACAGGGAAGCTCCTACGAGCAGTACTTC. It specifies CAISGQGSSYEQYF.

The chain joins TRBV6-5 to TRBJ2-7; no clear D gene. The germline V and J ends were trimmed by 0 bases and 5 bases, with 11 bases remaining between them. There are 14 residues in the CDR3. Germline V gene data show CDR1 as MNHEY and CDR2 as SVGAGI. CDR3 amino acids: CASSYSRSANEQYF. DNA of the CDR3: TGTGCCAGCAGTTACTCGAGGTCTGCCAACGAGCAGTACTTC.

V is TRBV5-1 and J is TRBJ1-2; D is unclear. V was shortened by 1 base and J by 6 bases, with 10 bases between the two germline ends. CDR1 SGHRS and CDR2 YFSETQ come from the germline V gene. The CDR3 contains 13 residues. DNA of the CDR3: TGCGCCAGCAGCTTGACGCTGGAGAATGGCTACACCTTC. Residues: CASSLTLENGYTF.